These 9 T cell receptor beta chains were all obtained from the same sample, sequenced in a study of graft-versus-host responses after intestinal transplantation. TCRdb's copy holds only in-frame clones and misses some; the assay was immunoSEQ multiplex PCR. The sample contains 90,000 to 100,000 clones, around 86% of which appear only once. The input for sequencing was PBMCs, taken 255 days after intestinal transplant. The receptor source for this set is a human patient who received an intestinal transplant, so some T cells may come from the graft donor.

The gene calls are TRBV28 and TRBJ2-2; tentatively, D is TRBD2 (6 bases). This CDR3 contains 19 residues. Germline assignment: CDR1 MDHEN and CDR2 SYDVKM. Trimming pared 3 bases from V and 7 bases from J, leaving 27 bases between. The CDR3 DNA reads TGTGCCAGCAGTTTCCCTGGGTCGCGGGAATCTCTTCTCAGCGGGGAGCTGTTTTTT. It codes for CASSFPGSRESLLSGELFF.

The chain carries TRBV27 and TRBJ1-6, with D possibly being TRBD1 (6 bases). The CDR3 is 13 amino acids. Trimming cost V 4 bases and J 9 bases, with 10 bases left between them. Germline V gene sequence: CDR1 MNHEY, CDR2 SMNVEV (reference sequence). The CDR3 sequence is CASSSGQSSPLHF. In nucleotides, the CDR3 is TGTGCCAGCAGTTCTGGACAGTCTTCACCCCTCCACTTT.

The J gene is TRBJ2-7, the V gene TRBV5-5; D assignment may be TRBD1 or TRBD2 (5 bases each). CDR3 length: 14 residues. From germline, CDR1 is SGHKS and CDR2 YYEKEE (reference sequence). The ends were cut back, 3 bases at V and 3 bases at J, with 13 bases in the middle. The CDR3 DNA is TGTGCCAGCAGCTCGCTCGGGACCGACTACGAGCAGTACTTC. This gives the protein CASSSLGTDYEQYF.

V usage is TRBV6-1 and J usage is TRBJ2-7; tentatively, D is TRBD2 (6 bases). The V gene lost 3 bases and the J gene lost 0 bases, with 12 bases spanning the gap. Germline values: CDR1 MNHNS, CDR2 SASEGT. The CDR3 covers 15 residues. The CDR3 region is CASSELAGSSYEQYF. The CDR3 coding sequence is TGTGCCAGCAGTGAGCTTGCGGGGAGCTCCTACGAGCAGTACTTC.

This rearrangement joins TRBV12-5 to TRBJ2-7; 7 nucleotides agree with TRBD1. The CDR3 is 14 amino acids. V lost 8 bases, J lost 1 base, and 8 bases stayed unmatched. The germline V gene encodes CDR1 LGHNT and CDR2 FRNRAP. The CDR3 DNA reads TGTGCTAGTCCCTCCGGGACAGAATCCTACGAGCAGTACGTC. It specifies CASPSGTESYEQYV.

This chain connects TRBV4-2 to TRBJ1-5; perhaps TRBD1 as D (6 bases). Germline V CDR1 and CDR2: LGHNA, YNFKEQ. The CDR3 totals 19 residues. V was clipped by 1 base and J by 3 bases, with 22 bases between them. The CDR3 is CASSQGNRDSHLSNQPQHF. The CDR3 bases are TGTGCCAGCAGCCAAGGGAACAGGGACTCTCACCTATCCAATCAGCCCCAGCATTTT.

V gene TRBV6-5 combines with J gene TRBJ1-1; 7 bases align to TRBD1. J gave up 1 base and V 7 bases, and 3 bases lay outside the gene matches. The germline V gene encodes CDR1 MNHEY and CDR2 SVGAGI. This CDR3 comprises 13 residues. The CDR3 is CASIDRENTEAFF. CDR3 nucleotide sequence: TGTGCCAGCATTGACAGGGAGAACACTGAAGCTTTCTTT.

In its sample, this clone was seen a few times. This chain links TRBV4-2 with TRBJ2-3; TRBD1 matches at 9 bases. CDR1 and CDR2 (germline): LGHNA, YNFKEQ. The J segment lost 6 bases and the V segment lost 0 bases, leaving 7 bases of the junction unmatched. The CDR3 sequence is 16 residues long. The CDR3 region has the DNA TGTGCCAGCAGCCAAGACCCGGGACAGGGAGCGGATACGCAGTATTTT. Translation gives CASSQDPGQGADTQYF.

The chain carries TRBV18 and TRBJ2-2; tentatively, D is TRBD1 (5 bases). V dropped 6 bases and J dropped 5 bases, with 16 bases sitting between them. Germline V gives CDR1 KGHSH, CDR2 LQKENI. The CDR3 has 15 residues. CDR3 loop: CASSPRDTGTGELFF. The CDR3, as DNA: TGTGCCAGCTCTCCTAGAGACACAGGAACCGGGGAGCTGTTTTTT. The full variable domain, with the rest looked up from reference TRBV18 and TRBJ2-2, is NAGVMQNPRHLVRRRGQEARLRCSPMKGHSHVYWYRQLPEEGLKFMVYLQKENIIDESGMPKERFSAEFPKEGPSILRIQQVVRGDSAAYFCASSPRDTGTGELFFGEGSRLTVL.